These T cell receptor beta chains were read from a single sample in a study of cytomegalovirus exposure and HLA in healthy donors. Assay: immunoSEQ multiplex PCR; the TCRdb copy retains only in-frame clones and omits some. The data contain about 65,000 clones, roughly 94% of them seen just once; the ten biggest clones take up 4.4%. The specimen was PBMCs. These receptors were obtained from a man aged 18 to 35 in good health and CMV-seropositive. CDR3s include the opening cysteine and the closing phenylalanine or tryptophan. Each record gives: J gene, CDR3 length, D gene, V gene, CDR3 protein. A D gene is named only where the DNA matches it firmly.

j_gene: TRBJ2-7
len: 11
d_gene: .
v_gene: TRBV6-5
CDR3aa: CASSSVDEQYF

j_gene: TRBJ2-7
len: 12
d_gene: .
v_gene: TRBV5-4
CDR3aa: CASEDLGDEQYF

j_gene: TRBJ2-5
len: 15
d_gene: .
v_gene: TRBV7-3
CDR3aa: CASSPQGGVSGTQYF

j_gene: TRBJ2-5
len: 14
d_gene: TRBD1
v_gene: TRBV15
CDR3aa: CATSKNRGQETQYF

j_gene: TRBJ1-2
len: 17
d_gene: .
v_gene: TRBV11-2
CDR3aa: CASSRLLDSHFPYGYTF

j_gene: TRBJ1-2
len: 13
d_gene: .
v_gene: TRBV28
CDR3aa: CASSLGQNYGYTF

j_gene: TRBJ2-3
len: 12
d_gene: .
v_gene: TRBV29-1
CDR3aa: CSVEKDTDTQYF

j_gene: TRBJ2-5
len: 15
d_gene: TRBD2
v_gene: TRBV9
CDR3aa: CASSVGTSWRETQYF

j_gene: TRBJ2-1
len: 12
d_gene: .
v_gene: TRBV7-9
CDR3aa: CASSDRRNEQFF

j_gene: TRBJ2-3
len: 15
d_gene: TRBD1
v_gene: TRBV10-3
CDR3aa: CAISGGQDLTDTQYF

j_gene: TRBJ1-4
len: 15
d_gene: .
v_gene: TRBV5-1
CDR3aa: CASSLDWSGSEKLFF

j_gene: TRBJ2-7
len: 12
d_gene: TRBD1
v_gene: TRBV10-3
CDR3aa: CAISGTGYEQYF

j_gene: TRBJ2-7
len: 14
d_gene: .
v_gene: TRBV4-3
CDR3aa: CASSQYGGPYEQYF

j_gene: TRBJ1-1
len: 14
d_gene: TRBD1
v_gene: TRBV5-6
CDR3aa: CASSWGQGGTEAFF

j_gene: TRBJ1-4
len: 14
d_gene: TRBD1
v_gene: TRBV6-5
CDR3aa: CASRETGPNEKLFF

j_gene: TRBJ1-1
len: 13
d_gene: .
v_gene: TRBV11-2
CDR3aa: CASSLFTGIEAFF

j_gene: TRBJ2-1
len: 13
d_gene: .
v_gene: TRBV7-2
CDR3aa: CASTSLAFNEQFF

j_gene: TRBJ1-2
len: 16
d_gene: TRBD1
v_gene: TRBV28
CDR3aa: CASNSGTVTSNYGYTF

j_gene: TRBJ2-1
len: 12
d_gene: TRBD2
v_gene: TRBV12-5
CDR3aa: CASGHSGNEQFF

j_gene: TRBJ2-7
len: 16
d_gene: TRBD1
v_gene: TRBV5-5
CDR3aa: CASSFTGATIYYEQYF

j_gene: TRBJ2-7
len: 13
d_gene: .
v_gene: TRBV5-5
CDR3aa: CASSFRDTWEQYF

j_gene: TRBJ2-2
len: 15
d_gene: .
v_gene: TRBV2
CDR3aa: CASSEATGGAGELFF

j_gene: TRBJ2-7
len: 11
d_gene: .
v_gene: TRBV20-1
CDR3aa: CSALDSYEQYF

j_gene: TRBJ1-5
len: 14
d_gene: TRBD1
v_gene: TRBV2
CDR3aa: CASRDRASNQPQHF

j_gene: TRBJ2-1
len: 18
d_gene: TRBD2
v_gene: TRBV7-2
CDR3aa: CASSLAKVAGGRYNEQFF

j_gene: TRBJ2-2
len: 15
d_gene: .
v_gene: TRBV11-2
CDR3aa: CASSFGQGKTGELFF

j_gene: TRBJ2-4
len: 15
d_gene: .
v_gene: TRBV28
CDR3aa: CASSFEGPLRNIQYF

j_gene: TRBJ2-7
len: 12
d_gene: .
v_gene: TRBV30
CDR3aa: CAWSSFSYEQYF

j_gene: TRBJ1-3
len: 14
d_gene: .
v_gene: TRBV15
CDR3aa: CATSSGVSGNTIYF

j_gene: TRBJ2-3
len: 15
d_gene: TRBD2
v_gene: TRBV28
CDR3aa: CASSPFGGRADTQYF

j_gene: TRBJ2-3
len: 14
d_gene: .
v_gene: TRBV6-6
CDR3aa: CASSPLQGTDTQYF

j_gene: TRBJ1-1
len: 13
d_gene: .
v_gene: TRBV30
CDR3aa: CAWSRQRNTEAFF

j_gene: TRBJ2-2
len: 15
d_gene: TRBD2
v_gene: TRBV6-5
CDR3aa: CASGEIAGTGGELFF

j_gene: TRBJ1-4
len: 16
d_gene: .
v_gene: TRBV4-1
CDR3aa: CASSQGHSSNNEKLFF

j_gene: TRBJ2-3
len: 16
d_gene: TRBD1
v_gene: TRBV28
CDR3aa: CASSRLRTGGTDTQYF

j_gene: TRBJ2-5
len: 14
d_gene: TRBD1
v_gene: TRBV18
CDR3aa: CASSSGQGGKTQYF

j_gene: TRBJ2-7
len: 18
d_gene: TRBD2
v_gene: TRBV19
CDR3aa: CARLEREASKCYAIEQYF

j_gene: TRBJ1-1
len: 16
d_gene: TRBD1
v_gene: TRBV7-2
CDR3aa: CASSSYPGQPNTEAFF

j_gene: TRBJ1-5
len: 16
d_gene: .
v_gene: TRBV28
CDR3aa: CASSSFRVTIVQPQHF

j_gene: TRBJ2-6
len: 15
d_gene: TRBD1
v_gene: TRBV5-1
CDR3aa: CASRETGSGANVLTF